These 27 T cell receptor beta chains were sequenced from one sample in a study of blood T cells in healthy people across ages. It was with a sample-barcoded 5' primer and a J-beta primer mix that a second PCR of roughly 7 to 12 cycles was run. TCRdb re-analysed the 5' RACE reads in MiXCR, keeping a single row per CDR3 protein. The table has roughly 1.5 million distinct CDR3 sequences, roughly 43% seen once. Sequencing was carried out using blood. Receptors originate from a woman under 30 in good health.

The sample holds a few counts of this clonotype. CDR3 nucleotide sequence: TGTGCCAGCAGGCCCCGCTTAGCGGGGGGGCTTTACAATGAGCAGTTCTTC. It specifies CASRPRLAGGLYNEQFF. The gene calls are TRBV7-2 and TRBJ2-1, with 11 bases aligning to TRBD2. CDR1 SGHTA and CDR2 FQGNSA come from the germline V gene. CDR3 length: 17 residues. J gave up 4 bases and V 6 bases, and 11 bases lay outside the gene matches.

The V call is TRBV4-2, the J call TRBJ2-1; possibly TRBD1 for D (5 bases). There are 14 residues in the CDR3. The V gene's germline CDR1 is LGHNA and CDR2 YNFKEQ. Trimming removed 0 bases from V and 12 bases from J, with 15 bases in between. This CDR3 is CASSQDFLGVGQFF. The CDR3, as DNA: TGTGCCAGCAGCCAAGACTTCTTAGGGGTGGGGCAGTTCTTC.

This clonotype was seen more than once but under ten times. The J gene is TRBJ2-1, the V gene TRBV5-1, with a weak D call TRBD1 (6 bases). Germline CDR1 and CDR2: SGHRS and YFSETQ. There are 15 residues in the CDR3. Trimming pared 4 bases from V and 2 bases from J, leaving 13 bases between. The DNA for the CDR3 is TGCGCCAGCAGCCTAGGGACACAACCCTACAATGAGCAGTTCTTC. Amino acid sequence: CASSLGTQPYNEQFF.

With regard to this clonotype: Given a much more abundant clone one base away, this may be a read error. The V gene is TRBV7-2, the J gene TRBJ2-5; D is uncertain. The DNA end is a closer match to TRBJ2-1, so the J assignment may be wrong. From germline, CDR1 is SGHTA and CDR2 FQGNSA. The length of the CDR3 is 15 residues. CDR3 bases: TGTGCCAGCAGCTTAGCGCGTGCTAGAAAAGAGACCCAGTTCTTC. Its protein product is CASSLARARKETQFF.

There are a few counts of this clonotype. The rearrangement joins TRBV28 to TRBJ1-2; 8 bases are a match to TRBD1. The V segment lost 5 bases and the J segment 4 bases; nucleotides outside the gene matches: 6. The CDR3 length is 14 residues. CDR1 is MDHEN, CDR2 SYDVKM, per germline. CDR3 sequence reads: CASSVPGQVYGYTF. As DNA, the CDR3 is TGTGCCAGCAGTGTACCGGGACAGGTCTATGGCTACACCTTC.

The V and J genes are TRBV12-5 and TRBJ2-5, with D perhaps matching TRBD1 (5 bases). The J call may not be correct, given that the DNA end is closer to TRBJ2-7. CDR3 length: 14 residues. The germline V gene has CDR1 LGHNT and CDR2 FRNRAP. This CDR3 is CASGLVSGNYEQYF. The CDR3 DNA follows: TGTGCTAGTGGTTTGGTATCAGGGAACTACGAGCAGTACTTC.

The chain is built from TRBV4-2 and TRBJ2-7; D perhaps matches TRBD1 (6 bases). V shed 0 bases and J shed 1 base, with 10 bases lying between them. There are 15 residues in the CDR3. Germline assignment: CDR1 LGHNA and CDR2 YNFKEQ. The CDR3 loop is CASSQDNRESYEQYF. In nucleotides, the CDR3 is TGTGCCAGCAGCCAAGATAACAGGGAATCCTACGAGCAGTACTTC.

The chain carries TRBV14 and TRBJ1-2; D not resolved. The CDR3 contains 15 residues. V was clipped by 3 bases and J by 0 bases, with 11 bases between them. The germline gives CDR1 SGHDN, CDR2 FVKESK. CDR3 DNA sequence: TGTGCCAGCAGCCACAACAGCTACTCTAACTATGGCTACACCTTC. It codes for CASSHNSYSNYGYTF.

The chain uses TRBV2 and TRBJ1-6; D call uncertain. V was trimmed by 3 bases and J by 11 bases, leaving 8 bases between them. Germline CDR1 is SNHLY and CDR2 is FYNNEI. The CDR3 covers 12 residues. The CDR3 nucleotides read TGTGCCAGCAGTGACAGCCTTCCACCCCTCCACTTT. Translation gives CASSDSLPPLHF.

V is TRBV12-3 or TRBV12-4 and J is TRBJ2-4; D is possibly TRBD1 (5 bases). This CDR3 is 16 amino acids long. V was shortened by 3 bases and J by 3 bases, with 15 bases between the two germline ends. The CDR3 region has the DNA TGTGCCAGCAGTTTGGGTTGGGGCTTGAACAAAAACATTCAGTACTTC. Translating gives CASSLGWGLNKNIQYF.

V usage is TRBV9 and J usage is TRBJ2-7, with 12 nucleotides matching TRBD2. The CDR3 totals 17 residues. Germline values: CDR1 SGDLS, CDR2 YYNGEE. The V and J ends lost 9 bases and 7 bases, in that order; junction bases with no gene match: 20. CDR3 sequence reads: CAISLAGGLPSYNEQYF. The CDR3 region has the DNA TGTGCCATCTCCCTAGCGGGGGGGCTTCCTTCCTACAATGAGCAGTACTTC.

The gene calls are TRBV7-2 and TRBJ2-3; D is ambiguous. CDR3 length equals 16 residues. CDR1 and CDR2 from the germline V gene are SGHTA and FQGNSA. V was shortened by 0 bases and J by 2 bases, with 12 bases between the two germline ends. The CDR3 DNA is TGTGCCAGCAGCTTAGCTCCCCTTGGGTACACAGATACGCAGTATTTT. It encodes CASSLAPLGYTDTQYF.

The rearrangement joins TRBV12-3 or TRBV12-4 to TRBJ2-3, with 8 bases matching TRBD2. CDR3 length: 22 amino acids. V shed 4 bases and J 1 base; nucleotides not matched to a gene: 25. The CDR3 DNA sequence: TGTGCCAGCAGTTCAGCAGTCCCCCACAATATTAGCGGGGCGGGCGGCACAGATACGCAGTATTTT. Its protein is CASSSAVPHNISGAGGTDTQYF.

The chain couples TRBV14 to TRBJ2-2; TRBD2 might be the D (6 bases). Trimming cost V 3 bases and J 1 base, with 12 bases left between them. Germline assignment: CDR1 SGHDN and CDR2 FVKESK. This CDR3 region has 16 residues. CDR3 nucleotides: TGTGCCAGCAGCCAGAAGGGGAGGCGGAACACCGGGGAGCTGTTTTTT. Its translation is CASSQKGRRNTGELFF.

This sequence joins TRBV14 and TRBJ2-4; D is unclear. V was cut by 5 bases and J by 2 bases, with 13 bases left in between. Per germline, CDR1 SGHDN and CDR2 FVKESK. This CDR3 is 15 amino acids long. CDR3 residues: CASSVGISSKNIQYF. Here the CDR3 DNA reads TGTGCCAGCAGCGTGGGAATTAGCTCCAAAAACATTCAGTACTTC.

The DNA for the CDR3 is TGTGCCAGCAGCTTCCTAAGGGGCCCAGATACGCAGTATTTT. It is translated as CASSFLRGPDTQYF. The chain uses TRBV7-2 and TRBJ2-3; D may be TRBD1 (5 bases). The CDR3 length is 14 residues. The V gene's germline CDR1 is SGHTA and CDR2 FQGNSA. Deletions cut 3 bases from V and 4 bases from J, with 11 bases between.

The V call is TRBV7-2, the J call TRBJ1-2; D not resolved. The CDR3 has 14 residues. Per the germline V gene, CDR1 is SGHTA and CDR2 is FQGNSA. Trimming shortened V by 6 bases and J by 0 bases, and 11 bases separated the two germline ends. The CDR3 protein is CASSPGYANYGYTF. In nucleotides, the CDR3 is TGTGCCAGCAGTCCCGGGTACGCTAACTATGGCTACACCTTC.

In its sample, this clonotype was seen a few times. The CDR3 DNA reads TGCGCCAGCAGCTTAGGTAGCGGTAAAGAGACCCAGTACTTC. This encodes CASSLGSGKETQYF. V is TRBV5-1 and J is TRBJ2-5; a possible D gene is TRBD2 (6 bases). This CDR3 has 14 residues. V dropped 2 bases and J dropped 3 bases, with 11 bases sitting between them. CDR1 and CDR2 (germline): SGHRS, YFSETQ. Full variable domain (missing parts from reference TRBV5-1 and TRBJ2-5): KAGVTQTPRYLIKTRGQQVTLSCSPISGHRSVSWYQQTPGQGLQFLFEYFSETQRNKGNFPGRFSGRQFSNSRSEMNVSTLELGDSALYLCASSLGSGKETQYFGPGTRLLVL.

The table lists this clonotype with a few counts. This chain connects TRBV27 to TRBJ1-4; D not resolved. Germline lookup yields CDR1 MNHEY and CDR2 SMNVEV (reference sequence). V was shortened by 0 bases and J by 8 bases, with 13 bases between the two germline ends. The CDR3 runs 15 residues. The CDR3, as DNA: TGTGCCAGCAGTTTATCAGGGAGGAATGGAGAAAAACTGTTTTTT. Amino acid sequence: CASSLSGRNGEKLFF.

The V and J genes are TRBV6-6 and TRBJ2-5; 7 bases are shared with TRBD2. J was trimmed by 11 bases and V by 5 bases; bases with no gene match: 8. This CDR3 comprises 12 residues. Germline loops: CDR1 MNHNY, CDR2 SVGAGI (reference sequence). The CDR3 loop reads CASSPQAGEQYF. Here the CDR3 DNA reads TGTGCCAGCAGTCCCCAGGCGGGAGAGCAGTACTTC.

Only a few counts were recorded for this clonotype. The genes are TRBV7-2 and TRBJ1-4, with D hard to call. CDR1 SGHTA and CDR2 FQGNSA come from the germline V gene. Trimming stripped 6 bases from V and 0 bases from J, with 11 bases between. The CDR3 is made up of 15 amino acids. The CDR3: CASRRPGATNEKLFF. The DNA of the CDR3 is TGTGCCAGCAGACGGCCGGGAGCAACTAATGAAAAACTGTTTTTT.

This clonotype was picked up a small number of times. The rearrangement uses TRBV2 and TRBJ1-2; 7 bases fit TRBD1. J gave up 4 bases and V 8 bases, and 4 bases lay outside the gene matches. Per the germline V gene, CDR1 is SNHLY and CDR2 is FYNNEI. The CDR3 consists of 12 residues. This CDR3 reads CASRQGPYGYTF. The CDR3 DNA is TGTGCCAGCCGACAGGGCCCCTATGGCTACACCTTC.

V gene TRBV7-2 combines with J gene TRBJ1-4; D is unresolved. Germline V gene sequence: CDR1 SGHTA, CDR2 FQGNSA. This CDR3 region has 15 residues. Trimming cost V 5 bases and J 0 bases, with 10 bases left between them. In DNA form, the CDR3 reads TGTGCCAGCAGCAGCGACACTGCAACTAATGAAAAACTGTTTTTT. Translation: CASSSDTATNEKLFF. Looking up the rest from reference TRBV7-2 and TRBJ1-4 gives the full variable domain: GAGVSQSPSNKVTEKGKDVELRCDPISGHTALYWYRQSLGQGLEFLIYFQGNSAPDKSGLPSDRFSAERTGGSVSTLTIQRTQQEDSAVYLCASSSDTATNEKLFFGSGTQLSVL.

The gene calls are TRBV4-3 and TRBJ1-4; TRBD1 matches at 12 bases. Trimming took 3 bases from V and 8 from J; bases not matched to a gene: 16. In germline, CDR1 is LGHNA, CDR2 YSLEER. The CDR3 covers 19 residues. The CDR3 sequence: CASSHVLYLSGQGAEKLFF. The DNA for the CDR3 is TGCGCCAGCAGCCACGTCTTGTATCTATCGGGACAGGGGGCAGAAAAACTGTTTTTT.

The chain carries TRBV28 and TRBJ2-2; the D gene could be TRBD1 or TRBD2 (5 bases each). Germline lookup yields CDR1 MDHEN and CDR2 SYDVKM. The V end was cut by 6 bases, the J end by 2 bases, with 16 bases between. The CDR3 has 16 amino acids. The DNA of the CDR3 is TGTGCCAGCAGCCTCATCCCGGGACCAAACACCGGGGAGCTGTTTTTT. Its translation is CASSLIPGPNTGELFF.

The CDR3 region has the DNA TGCAGTGCCGTACAAGTAGCGAGTAACTATGGCTACACCTTC. Amino acid sequence: CSAVQVASNYGYTF. V is TRBV20-1 and J is TRBJ1-2; no definite D call. The germline gives CDR1 DFQATT, CDR2 SNEGSKA (reference sequence). The CDR3 totals 14 residues. V lost 6 bases and J lost 1, with 15 bases in between.

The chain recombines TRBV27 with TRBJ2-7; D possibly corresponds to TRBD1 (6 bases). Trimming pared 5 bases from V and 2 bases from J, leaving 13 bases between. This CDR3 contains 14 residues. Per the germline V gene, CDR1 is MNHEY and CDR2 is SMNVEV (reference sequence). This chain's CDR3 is CASSRTDIPYEQYF. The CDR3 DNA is TGTGCCAGCAGTCGGACAGACATCCCCTACGAGCAGTACTTC.